This entry lists 27 T cell receptor beta chains sequenced from one sample in a study of CD4 T cells in relation to SARS-CoV-2 and coronaviruses. Assay: immunoSEQ multiplex PCR; the TCRdb copy retains only in-frame clones and omits some. Of about 26,000 clones listed, roughly 76% are singletons. These receptors lack a known antigen. Before the COVID-19 pandemic, during about 2010-2018, CD4+ T cells were taken from unexposed donors. CD4+ T cells were isolated from the cells after less than 13 days of culture. What was sequenced was CD4+ T cells from PBMCs, cultured in vitro. The receptors stem from a human donor in good health.

This clone has more than one count but fewer than ten. The CDR3 sequence: CASSILAGGGQNIQYF. The CDR3 DNA reads as TGTGCCAGTAGTATTCTAGCGGGAGGGGGGCAAAACATTCAGTACTTC. This chain connects TRBV19 to TRBJ2-4, with 12 bases aligning to TRBD2. CDR1 and CDR2 from the germline V gene are LNHDA and SQIVND (reference sequence). The CDR3 covers 16 residues. V lost 3 bases, J lost 5 bases, and 5 bases stayed unmatched.

This clone came up once. The CDR3 region is CASSLGGSTNEKLFF. In nucleotides, the CDR3 is TGTGCCAGCAGCTTGGGGGGTAGTACTAATGAAAAACTGTTTTTT. The chain combines TRBV5-4 with TRBJ1-4; D unresolved. The length of the CDR3 is 15 residues. Deletions cut 0 bases from V and 2 bases from J, with 8 bases between. CDR1 and CDR2 (germline): SGHNT, YYREEE (reference sequence).

This chain connects TRBV2 to TRBJ1-1, with D possibly being TRBD1 (6 bases). V lost 4 bases, J lost 5 bases, and 14 bases lay in between. CDR1 SNHLY and CDR2 FYNNEI come from the germline V gene. CDR3 size: 14 residues. CDR3 sequence: CASSVGGRATEAFF. The CDR3 bases are TGTGCCAGCAGTGTTGGGGGGCGCGCGACTGAAGCTTTCTTT.

The rearrangement links TRBV5-1 to TRBJ1-1, with TRBD1 as a possible D gene (5 bases). Trimming stripped 4 bases from V and 4 bases from J, with 17 bases between. The V gene's germline CDR1 is SGHRS and CDR2 YFSETQ. The CDR3 length is 15 residues. The CDR3 nucleotides are TGCGCCAGCAGCCCACTAGGGGCTGGGGGCACTGAAGCTTTCTTT. It translates to CASSPLGAGGTEAFF.

The J gene is TRBJ1-6, the V gene TRBV7-2, with TRBD1 as a possible D gene (5 bases). The germline CDR1 and CDR2 sequences are SGHTA and FQGNSA. The CDR3 runs 14 residues. The V and J ends lost 7 bases and 8 bases respectively, with 15 bases between them. CDR3 region: CASKADSLYSPLHF. In nucleotides, the CDR3 is TGTGCCAGCAAGGCCGACAGCCTATATTCACCCCTCCACTTT.

This clone appeared a few times. The J gene is TRBJ2-5, the V gene TRBV27; 10 bases fit TRBD2. The ends lost 5 bases at V and 5 bases at J; junction bases unmatched: 5. Germline V gene lookup returns CDR1 MNHEY and CDR2 SMNVEV (reference sequence). This CDR3 region has 14 residues. CDR3 DNA: TGTGCCAGCAGTAAAGGGACTAGCGTGGAGACCCAGTACTTC. Protein sequence: CASSKGTSVETQYF.

The chain joins TRBV6-6 to TRBJ2-7; a weak D match, TRBD2 (7 bases). The CDR3 consists of 13 residues. Between the trimmed V and J ends, which lost 5 bases and 5 bases, there was a span of 13 bases. Germline loops: CDR1 MNHNY, CDR2 SVGAGI (reference sequence). CDR3 coding DNA: TGTGCCAGCAGTCCGGGCGGGGGCCACGAGCAGTACTTC. This translates into CASSPGGGHEQYF.

The chain employs TRBV7-8 and TRBJ1-3, with 10 positions matching TRBD1. The CDR3 runs to 20 residues. Germline-derived CDR1 and CDR2 are SGHVS and FQNEAQ. V was pared by 2 bases and J by 1 base, with 14 bases of the junction left unmatched. The CDR3 sequence: CASSLRDRDRGFGSGNTIYF. CDR3 coding DNA: TGTGCCAGCAGCTTACGTGACAGGGACAGGGGCTTCGGGTCTGGAAACACCATATATTTT. Full variable domain (missing parts from reference TRBV7-8 and TRBJ1-3): GAGVSQSPRYKVAKRGQDVALRCDPISGHVSLFWYQQALGQGPEFLTYFQNEAQLDKSGLPSDRFFAERPEGSVSTLKIQRTQQEDSAVYLCASSLRDRDRGFGSGNTIYFGEGSWLTVV.

V is TRBV9 and J is TRBJ2-5; possibly TRBD1 for D (5 bases). Deletions cut 4 bases from V and 5 bases from J, with 12 bases between. The CDR3 is 13 residues long. CDR1 is SGDLS and CDR2 is YYNGEE in the germline V gene. The CDR3 nucleotides are TGTGCCAGCAGCCCCGCAGGGCCCGAGACCCAGTACTTC. Its translation: CASSPAGPETQYF.

This clone came up a few times. The chain carries TRBV25-1 and TRBJ1-2; 10 nucleotides match TRBD1. CDR1 is MGHDK and CDR2 is SYGVNS in the germline V gene. Trimming removed 7 bases from V and 5 bases from J; junction bases left unmatched: 7. The CDR3 has 14 amino acids. CDR3 DNA: TGTGCCAGCACAGGGACAGGGGCAGGGTATGGCTACACCTTC. Protein product: CASTGTGAGYGYTF.

This sequence joins TRBV19 and TRBJ2-2; D is ambiguous. The germline V gene encodes CDR1 LNHDA and CDR2 SQIVND (reference sequence). The CDR3 is 16 amino acids. V was trimmed by 4 bases and J by 2 bases, leaving 14 bases between them. The CDR3 nucleotides read TGTGCCAGTAGTACACGGACCTTACCTAACACCGGGGAGCTGTTTTTT. Residues: CASSTRTLPNTGELFF.

The table lists this clone with a few counts. The gene calls are TRBV6-5 and TRBJ2-7; D could derive from TRBD1 or TRBD2 (5 bases each). Germline CDR1 and CDR2: MNHEY and SVGAGI. Between the trimmed V and J ends, which lost 4 bases and 3 bases, there was a span of 16 bases. The CDR3 is 15 residues long. The CDR3, as DNA: TGTGCCAGCAGTTCCCTGACCGGGGCCAGCTACGAGCAGTACTTC. Its protein product is CASSSLTGASYEQYF.

The gene calls are TRBV10-3 and TRBJ1-2; D is uncertain. This CDR3 has 15 amino acids. Deletions cut 3 bases from V and 6 bases from J, with 17 bases between. Germline CDR1 ENHRY, CDR2 SYGVKD. CDR3: CAISDGRRTIDGYTF. The CDR3 DNA reads as TGTGCCATCAGTGATGGGAGACGGACTATCGATGGCTACACCTTC.

This clone has a handful of counts. This rearrangement joins TRBV15 to TRBJ1-3, with TRBD1 matching 9 bases. The CDR3 consists of 15 residues. J gave up 4 bases and V 5 bases, and 6 bases lay outside the gene matches. Germline assignment: CDR1 LNHNV and CDR2 YYDKDF (reference sequence). The CDR3: CATSADRGGGNTIYF. The DNA of the CDR3 is TGTGCCACCAGCGCGGACAGGGGTGGGGGAAACACCATATATTTT.

V and J are TRBV20-1 and TRBJ2-3; D uncertain. This CDR3 comprises 11 residues. Trimming removed 6 bases from V and 6 bases from J, with 10 bases in between. Looked up from germline, CDR1 is DFQATT and CDR2 is SNEGSKA (reference sequence). The CDR3 DNA follows: TGCAGTGCAGAGGTCGGGGATACGCAGTATTTT. Protein product: CSAEVGDTQYF.

The V gene is TRBV4-2, the J gene TRBJ1-2; D uncertain. Trimming stripped 1 base from V and 2 bases from J, with 2 bases between. Germline CDR1 LGHNA, CDR2 YNFKEQ. There are 12 residues in the CDR3. Written as DNA, the CDR3 is TGTGCCAGCAGCCAAGGGAACTATGGCTACACCTTC. This codes for CASSQGNYGYTF.

Here the CDR3 reads CASSPWDRGRYEQFF. CDR3 sequence (DNA): TGTGCCAGCAGTCCCTGGGACAGGGGGCGGTATGAGCAGTTCTTC. This sequence joins TRBV6-2 or TRBV6-3 and TRBJ2-1, with TRBD1 matching over 12 bases. The V and J ends lost 5 bases and 8 bases, in that order; junction bases with no gene match: 7. The CDR3 totals 15 residues. CDR1 and CDR2 (germline): MNHEY, SVGEGT.

The CDR3 protein is CASSPAGQGGEKLFF. DNA for the CDR3: TGTGCCAGCAGCCCGGCGGGACAGGGAGGCGAAAAACTGTTTTTT. The chain combines TRBV11-2 with TRBJ1-4; 9 bases line up with TRBD1. CDR1 is SGHAT, CDR2 FQNNGV, per germline. This CDR3 is built from 15 residues. Trimming at V came to 5 bases and at J to 8 bases, leaving 9 bases not matched to a gene.

The CDR3 here is CASSLVQRNEQFF. The CDR3 DNA reads as TGTGCCAGCAGCTTAGTCCAGCGTAATGAGCAGTTCTTC. The rearrangement joins TRBV7-9 to TRBJ2-1; D unclear. This CDR3 spans 13 amino acids. The germline gives CDR1 SEHNR, CDR2 FQNEAQ (reference sequence). Trimming left V 1 base short and J 7 bases short, with 8 bases between. Full variable domain (remainder filled in from reference TRBV7-9 and TRBJ2-1): DTGVSQNPRHKITKRGQNVTFRCDPISEHNRLYWYRQTLGQGPEFLTYFQNEAQLEKSRLLSDRFSAERPKGSFSTLEIQRTEQGDSAMYLCASSLVQRNEQFFGPGTRLTVL.

The V call is TRBV10-3, the J call TRBJ1-4; D possibly corresponds to TRBD1 (6 bases). Germline V gene lookup returns CDR1 ENHRY and CDR2 SYGVKD. Trimming took 2 bases from V and 8 from J, leaving 15 bases between them. This CDR3 contains 15 residues. The CDR3 spells CAISEKSRGGEKLFF. The CDR3 DNA sequence: TGTGCCATCAGTGAGAAGTCGAGGGGGGGGGAAAAACTGTTTTTT.

The V gene is TRBV7-3, the J gene TRBJ2-1, with D uncertain. The CDR3 is 13 residues long. Germline-derived CDR1 and CDR2 are SGHTA and FQGTGA. The V and J ends lost 1 base and 6 bases respectively, with 7 bases between them. The CDR3 is CASSLRIFNEQFF. DNA of the CDR3: TGTGCCAGCAGCTTAAGAATTTTCAATGAGCAGTTCTTC.

The chain is built from TRBV12-1 and TRBJ1-5. TRBV12-1 is a known pseudogene. There are 24 residues in the CDR3. The CDR3 loop is CASKNTLAHWTYPPKLYSNQPQHF. DNA of the CDR3: TGTGCCAGTAAAAACACTCTCGCACACTGGACCTATCCCCCTAAGCTTTATAGCAATCAGCCCCAGCATTTT.

This clone was seen just once. The chain carries TRBV4-2 and TRBJ2-3; D is unresolved. The CDR3 has 15 amino acids. The V and J ends lost 0 bases and 0 bases respectively, with 7 bases between them. Looked up from germline, CDR1 is LGHNA and CDR2 is YNFKEQ. The CDR3 protein is CASSQESRSTDTQYF. Written as DNA, the CDR3 is TGTGCCAGCAGCCAAGAATCGAGAAGCACAGATACGCAGTATTTT.

This clone was seen a few times. The chain recombines TRBV2 with TRBJ2-1, with D unclear. The germline V and J ends were trimmed by 6 bases and 6 bases, with 15 bases remaining between them. This CDR3 is 14 amino acids long. CDR1 SNHLY and CDR2 FYNNEI come from the germline V gene. The CDR3 loop reads CASRRPIRANEQFF. CDR3 nucleotides: TGTGCCAGCAGGAGGCCCATCCGCGCCAATGAGCAGTTCTTC.

The chain carries TRBV11-1 and TRBJ2-1, with TRBD2 identical over 8 bases. The CDR3 is 15 amino acids. The germline V gene encodes CDR1 SGHAT and CDR2 FQDESV (reference sequence). The trim removed 1 base at V and 5 bases at J, leaving 4 bases unmatched. CDR3 region: CASSLVVAGHNEQFF. DNA for the CDR3: TGTGCCAGCAGCTTAGTGGTAGCGGGACACAATGAGCAGTTCTTC.

This clone has a handful of counts. The chain employs TRBV6-6 and TRBJ1-1; D gene unclear. V was trimmed by 8 bases and J by 1 base, leaving 11 bases between them. The CDR3 spans 13 residues. Per germline, CDR1 MNHNY and CDR2 SVGAGI (reference sequence). The CDR3 nucleotides are TGTGCCAGCCTGGTGATCGAGAACACTGAAGCTTTCTTT. This codes for CASLVIENTEAFF.

In its sample, this clone was seen a few times. The V call is TRBV11-2, the J call TRBJ2-2; D remains ambiguous. The CDR3 spans 13 residues. The V and J ends lost 5 bases and 8 bases respectively, with 12 bases between them. Germline V lookup: CDR1 SGHAT, CDR2 FQNNGV. CDR3 region: CASSLSRAGELFF. The CDR3 DNA follows: TGTGCCAGCAGCCTGAGCCGGGCAGGGGAGCTGTTTTTT.